This T cell receptor (beta chain) derives from a study of cytomegalovirus exposure and HLA in healthy donors. The V gene end was trimmed by 4 bases and the J gene end by 4 bases; junction bases not matched to a gene: 10. The CDR3 has 15 amino acids. The germline V gene encodes CDR1 SGHRS and CDR2 YFSETQ. Study-wide findings and caveats: Later work found that TCR association rates differed between HLA loci; DRB1 had the most and HLA-C the fewest. Researchers catalogued about 160 TCR beta chains as cytomegalovirus-associated.

Comment on this clone: What it recognizes is unknown.

PCR amplification relied on 60 Vbeta primers (plus 13 Jbeta primers). Data came from immunoSEQ multiplex PCR; TCRdb stores just in-frame clones and leaves some out. The data contain some 180,000 clones, 70% to 80% of them singletons. The rearrangement uses TRBV5-1 and TRBJ1-2; TRBD1 matches 7 bases. The sequencing sample was made of PBMCs. The sequence came from a woman aged 60 to 75 in good health and CMV-seropositive. As DNA, the CDR3 is TGCGCCAGCAGCCAAACCTTTGGGACAGCCTATGGCTACACCTTC. Residues: CASSQTFGTAYGYTF.